This TCR beta chain comes out of a study of T cells expressing NK-cell markers. Across the study: Sequencing of TCR beta repertoires drew on sorted CD3+CD56+NKG2C+, CD3+CD56+NKG2C- and CD3+CD56-NKG2C+ T cells. Sequencing covered eight donors, seven HCMV-seropositive and one seronegative.

After re-calling the 5' RACE reads, TCRdb lists one entry per CDR3 protein, DNA absent. Recorded here are approximately 110,000 distinct CDR3 sequences; the top ten clones represent about a fifth. The sample taken for sequencing was blood T cells: a sorted CD56 or NKG2C T cell subset, CD4+ or CD8+ T cells, or bulk PBMC T cells (not recorded which). The TCR sequence derives from a woman aged 18 to 69 in good health.

The CDR3 sequence: CASSFDGYEQYF. The rearrangement links TRBV5-1 to TRBJ2-7. CDR1 and CDR2 (germline): SGHRS, YFSETQ. The CDR3 covers 12 residues.